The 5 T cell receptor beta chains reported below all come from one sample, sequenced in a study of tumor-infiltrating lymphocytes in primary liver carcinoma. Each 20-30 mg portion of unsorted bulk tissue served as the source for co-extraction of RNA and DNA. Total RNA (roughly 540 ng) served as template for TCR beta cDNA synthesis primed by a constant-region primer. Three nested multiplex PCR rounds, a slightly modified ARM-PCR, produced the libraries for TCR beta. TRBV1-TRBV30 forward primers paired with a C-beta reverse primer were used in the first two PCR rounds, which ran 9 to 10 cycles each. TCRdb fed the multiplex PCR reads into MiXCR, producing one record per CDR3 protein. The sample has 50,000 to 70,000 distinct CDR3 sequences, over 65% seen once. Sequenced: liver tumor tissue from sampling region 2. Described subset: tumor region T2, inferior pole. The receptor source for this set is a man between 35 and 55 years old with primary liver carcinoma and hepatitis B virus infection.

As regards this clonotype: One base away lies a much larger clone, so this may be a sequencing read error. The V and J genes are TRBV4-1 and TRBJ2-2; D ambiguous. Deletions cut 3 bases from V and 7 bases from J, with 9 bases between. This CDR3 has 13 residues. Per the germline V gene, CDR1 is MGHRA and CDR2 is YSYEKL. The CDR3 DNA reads TGCGCCAGCAGCCACGCCGTAGTCGGGGAGCTGTTTTTT. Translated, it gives CASSHAVVGELFF.

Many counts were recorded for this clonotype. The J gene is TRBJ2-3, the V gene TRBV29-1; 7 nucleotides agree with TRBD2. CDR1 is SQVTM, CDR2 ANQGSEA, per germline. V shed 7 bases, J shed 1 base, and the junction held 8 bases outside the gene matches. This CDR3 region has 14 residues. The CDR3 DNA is TGCAGCGCCGGGGCGGGAGCCGGCACAGATACGCAGTATTTT. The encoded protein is CSAGAGAGTDTQYF.

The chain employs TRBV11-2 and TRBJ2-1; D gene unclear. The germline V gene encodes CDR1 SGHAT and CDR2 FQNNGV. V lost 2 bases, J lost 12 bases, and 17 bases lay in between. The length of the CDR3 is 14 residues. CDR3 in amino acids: CASSLYLLVSGQFF. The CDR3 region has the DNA TGTGCCAGCAGCTTATACCTGCTGGTTAGTGGGCAGTTCTTC.

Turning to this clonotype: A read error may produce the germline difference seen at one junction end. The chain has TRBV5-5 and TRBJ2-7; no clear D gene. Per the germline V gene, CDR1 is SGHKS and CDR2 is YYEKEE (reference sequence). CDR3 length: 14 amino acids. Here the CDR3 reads CVSSSVPREREQYF. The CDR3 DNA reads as TGTGTCAGCAGCTCGGTTCCACGTGAAAGAGAGCAGTACTTC.

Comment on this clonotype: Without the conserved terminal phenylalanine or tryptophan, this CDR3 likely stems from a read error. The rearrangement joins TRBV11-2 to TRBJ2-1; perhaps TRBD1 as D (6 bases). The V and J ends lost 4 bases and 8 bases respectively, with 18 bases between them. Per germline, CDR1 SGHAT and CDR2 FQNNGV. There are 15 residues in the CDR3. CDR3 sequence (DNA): TGTGCCAGCAGCTCAGGGTCAGGGGCTAAAGATGAGCAGTTCTAC. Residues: CASSSGSGAKDEQFY.